The next 2 T cell receptor beta chains were all read from a single sample in a study of T-cell reconstitution after alpha-beta-depleted transplantation in children. Construction of the TCRbeta library involved unique molecular identifiers. From the PCR reads, TCRdb called clonotypes with MiXCR, one entry per CDR3 protein. This table holds some 840,000 distinct CDR3 sequences, less than 20% found once. Sequencing was performed on PBMCs, mostly from graft donor cells, taken 360 days after TCRalphabeta/CD19-depleted stem cell transplant. All receptors come from a male patient younger than 18 who had a stem cell transplant for acute lymphoblastic leukemia, so the T cells may come from the graft donor.

This CDR3 reads CASSPRGQGANSPLHF. The CDR3 DNA follows: TGTGCCAGCAGCCCCCGCGGACAGGGAGCGAATTCACCCCTCCACTTT. The V and J genes are TRBV7-9 and TRBJ1-6; 8 nucleotides match TRBD1. The CDR3 extends over 16 amino acids. V dropped 5 bases and J dropped 7; count of bases not matched to a gene: 10. CDR1 SEHNR and CDR2 FQNEAQ come from the germline V gene (reference sequence).

This clonotype was counted between two and nine times. The CDR3 here is CASSLEPGLARRDEQFF. Written as DNA, the CDR3 is TGTGCCAGCAGCTTGGAGCCGGGACTAGCGCGTCGGGATGAGCAGTTCTTC. This sequence joins TRBV5-6 and TRBJ2-1; 10 nucleotides line up with TRBD2. The CDR3 spans 17 residues. V gave up 0 bases and J gave up 8 bases; unmatched junction bases: 11. Germline V CDR1 and CDR2: SGHDT, YYEEEE.